This T cell receptor beta chain was captured in a study of blood T cell repertoires in COVID-19. Clones were sequenced by immunoSEQ multiplex PCR, and TCRdb holds only the in-frame ones, with some missing. The sample contains 140,000 to 150,000 clones, roughly 88% of which appear only once. The length of the CDR3 is 15 residues. CDR1 and CDR2 (germline): SGHRS, YFSETQ. The V end lost 0 bases, the J end lost 10 bases, and 16 bases lay between the germline ends. The sequenced sample was peripheral blood. The TCR was taken from a woman aged 55 to 70 with COVID-19, enrolled during active disease. The chain carries TRBV5-1 and TRBJ1-4; D is undetermined. CDR3 sequence: CASSLVTPPDSKLFF. The CDR3 DNA reads TGCGCCAGCAGCTTGGTGACACCCCCGGACTCAAAACTGTTTTTT. The whole variable domain, remainder taken from reference TRBV5-1 and TRBJ1-4, is KAGVTQTPRYLIKTRGQQVTLSCSPISGHRSVSWYQQTPGQGLQFLFEYFSETQRNKGNFPGRFSGRQFSNSRSEMNVSTLELGDSALYLCASSLVTPPDSKLFFGSGTQLSVL.